This T cell receptor beta chain was retrieved from a study of T cells in women clearing cervical HPV infection. Study-level results: CIN3+ cases had significantly higher TCR repertoire richness than controls, but evenness did not differ.

Germline-derived CDR1 and CDR2 are DFQATT and SNEGSKA (reference sequence). V was pared by 1 base and J by 5 bases, with 4 bases of the junction left unmatched. CDR3 length: 14 amino acids. A note on this clone: Its target is unknown. The read terminates 3 residues ahead of where the CDR3 ends, so the germline J gene completes it.

Here immunoSEQ multiplex PCR was the method, and the copy in TCRdb shows in-frame clones only, minus some. The sample totals 36,000 or so clones; its top ten clones hold 1.5% to 2%. The specimen was blood buffy coat. The clonotype was recovered from a woman between 18 and 69 years old with a cervical HPV16 infection that either progressed to CIN3+ or cleared (not recorded which). The chain carries TRBV20-1 and TRBJ2-1; 8 bases agree with TRBD2. The CDR3 bases that were read are TGCAGTGCTAGAGGCGGGGGGCCAAACAATGAG. Protein product: CSARGGGPNNE. The full CDR3 is CSARGGGPNNEQFF.